Sequencing of this T cell receptor beta chain was carried out in a study of post-analysis software for immune sequencing data. Germline-derived CDR1 and CDR2 are SGHRS and YFSETQ. Trimming stripped 4 bases from V and 8 bases from J, with 15 bases between. The CDR3 extends over 13 amino acids. This clonotype came up a few times. The antigen is not known. Study findings and constraints: Significantly lower normalized Chao1 diversity was found in patients with multiple sclerosis relative to controls. Controls showed lower frequencies than patients for roughly 5 TRBV segments, and TRBV5-6, TRBV5-1 and TRBV20-1 were among these. Strong co-clustering by F measure linked samples that shared a preparation batch.

Each TCR beta cDNA library carried unique molecular identifiers. TCRdb fed the PCR reads into MiXCR, producing one record per CDR3 protein. The table shows hundreds of thousands of distinct CDR3 sequences, with roughly two fifths occurring only once. This sequence joins TRBV5-1 and TRBJ1-2, with D possibly being TRBD1 (5 bases). The specimen was blood. The receptor was isolated from a girl aged 10 to 17 with multiple sclerosis. The CDR3, as DNA: TGCGCCAGCAGCCTGGGACCGGGATGGGGCTACACCTTC. Its translation is CASSLGPGWGYTF.